These 12 T cell receptor beta chains were sequenced from one sample in a study of blood T cell repertoires in COVID-19. Clones were sequenced by immunoSEQ multiplex PCR, and TCRdb holds only the in-frame ones, with some missing. Of over 100,000 clones listed, around 89% are singletons. Input material: peripheral blood. All receptors derive from a man in his 60s with COVID-19, enrolled during active disease.

J is TRBJ1-2 and V is TRBV9; tentatively, D is TRBD1 (6 bases). The CDR3 has 13 residues. Germline V lookup: CDR1 SGDLS, CDR2 YYNGEE. With 4 bases removed from V and 6 bases from J, the gap between germline ends came to 13 bases. CDR3 DNA sequence: TGTGCCAGCAGCTACAGGGATAGAGATGGCTACACCTTC. It is translated as CASSYRDRDGYTF.

This clone was counted once. The J gene is TRBJ1-2, the V gene TRBV27, with a possible D match to TRBD1 (5 bases). From germline, CDR1 is MNHEY and CDR2 SMNVEV (reference sequence). The V gene lost 8 bases and the J gene lost 8 bases, with 27 bases spanning the gap. This CDR3 is built from 16 residues. The CDR3 here is CASLPAGEPLEGGYTF. CDR3 nucleotide sequence: TGTGCCAGCCTCCCGGCGGGGGAACCCCTAGAAGGAGGCTACACCTTC.

The chain employs TRBV30 and TRBJ1-6; 7 bases map to TRBD1. CDR3 size: 16 residues. CDR1 and CDR2 (germline): GTSNPN, SVGIG (reference sequence). V lost 4 bases and J lost 5; bases outside the gene matches: 11. CDR3 DNA: TGTGCCTGGATGAATAAGGGGGCGGGTAATAATTCACCCCTCCACTTT. Translating it yields CAWMNKGAGNNSPLHF. Complete variable domain (other parts from reference TRBV30 and TRBJ1-6): SQTIHQWPATLVQPVGSPLSLECTVEGTSNPNLYWYRQAAGRGLQLLFYSVGIGQISSEVPQNLSASRPQDRQFILSSKKLLLSDSGFYLCAWMNKGAGNNSPLHFGNGTRLTVT.

This clone was detected once. This chain joins TRBV29-1 and TRBJ2-7, with 9 bases lining up with TRBD1. The ends lost 1 base at V and 6 bases at J; junction bases unmatched: 10. This CDR3 is built from 15 residues. Per germline, CDR1 SQVTM and CDR2 ANQGSEA. The CDR3 region is CSVEGGQGRAGEQYF. The CDR3 nucleotides are TGCAGCGTTGAAGGCGGACAGGGGAGGGCGGGCGAGCAGTACTTC.

This clone was seen once. The CDR3, as DNA: TGTGCCAGCAGCCTTCAGTCTGGAAACACCATATATTTT. Translating gives CASSLQSGNTIYF. The chain has TRBV5-4 and TRBJ1-3; D is ambiguous. Trimming took 4 bases from V and 1 from J, leaving 6 bases between them. This CDR3 is built from 13 residues. Germline V lookup: CDR1 SGHNT, CDR2 YYREEE (reference sequence).

The chain links TRBV29-1 to TRBJ1-1, with D tentatively TRBD1 (6 bases). The CDR3 sequence is 13 residues long. V lost 7 bases to trimming and J lost 3 bases, with 15 bases between them. Germline V CDR1 and CDR2: SQVTM, ANQGSEA. The CDR3 DNA follows: TGCAGCGCCCGAAGTAAGGGGGACACTGAAGCTTTCTTT. Amino acids: CSARSKGDTEAFF.

This chain connects TRBV7-2 to TRBJ2-1; 10 positions agree with TRBD2. This CDR3 contains 18 residues. CDR1 is SGHTA, CDR2 FQGNSA, per germline. The CDR3, as DNA: TGTGCTAATCAGGCCAGCGGGGGGGCCGGGAATTCCTACAATGAGCAGTTCTTC. Its protein is CANQASGGAGNSYNEQFF.

V gene TRBV5-1 combines with J gene TRBJ2-1; no definite D call. The CDR3 has 13 amino acids. CDR1 and CDR2 from the germline V gene are SGHRS and YFSETQ. Deletions cut 0 bases from V and 6 bases from J, with 7 bases between. CDR3 bases: TGCGCCAGCAGCTTGGCCTACGTCAATGAGCAGTTCTTC. Translating it yields CASSLAYVNEQFF.

This clone has just one count. This chain links TRBV9 with TRBJ2-5, with D perhaps TRBD2 (6 bases). V lost 3 bases, J lost 9 bases, and 12 bases lay in between. Germline assignment: CDR1 SGDLS and CDR2 YYNGEE. This CDR3 spans 12 amino acids. CDR3 region: CASSAGVGAQYF. CDR3 sequence (DNA): TGTGCCAGCAGCGCGGGGGTGGGCGCCCAGTACTTC.

There are a few counts of this clone. The rearrangement links TRBV6-5 to TRBJ2-3, with D tentatively TRBD1 (6 bases). Germline lookup yields CDR1 MNHEY and CDR2 SVGAGI. V was pared by 8 bases and J by 0 bases, with 12 bases between. There are 14 residues in the CDR3. CDR3 nucleotide sequence: TGTGCCAGCTTGATAGGGGGTAGCACAGATACGCAGTATTTT. Translation gives CASLIGGSTDTQYF.

This chain links TRBV5-1 with TRBJ2-1; 9 bases are shared with TRBD1. This CDR3 has 17 amino acids. CDR1 is SGHRS, CDR2 YFSETQ, per germline. Trimming at V came to 4 bases and at J to 0 bases, leaving 8 bases not matched to a gene. The CDR3 coding sequence is TGCGCCAGCAGCACCGGACAGGGGTCAAGCTCCTACAATGAGCAGTTCTTC. Its translation: CASSTGQGSSSYNEQFF.

This rearrangement joins TRBV11-1 to TRBJ2-2, with TRBD2 matching over 11 bases. CDR3 size: 16 residues. The trim removed 4 bases at V and 2 bases at J, leaving 3 bases unmatched. Germline lookup yields CDR1 SGHAT and CDR2 FQDESV (reference sequence). CDR3: CASSSGTSGNTGELFF. The CDR3 DNA is TGTGCCAGCAGCTCGGGGACTAGCGGAAACACCGGGGAGCTGTTTTTT.